This T cell receptor (beta chain) was recovered during a study of shared clonotypes between healthy human individuals. Across the whole study: Each donor's CD4 naive and CD4 memory cells filled three plates apiece, CD8 naive two, and CD8 memory one. Study-wide findings and caveats: Memory subsets generally showed lower estimated richness than naive subsets. The study sampled only blood, and tissue repertoires likely differ.

CDR3 size: 17 residues. CDR1 is SGHDT and CDR2 is YYEEEE in the germline V gene. The junction had 12 bases not matched to a gene; V was cut back by 4 bases and J by 0 bases. This clone was seen once. Its matching antigen is unknown. This was a deep-level run. Sequencing used immunoSEQ multiplex PCR; TCRdb keeps in-frame clones, though not all of them. The top ten hold 0.1% to 0.15% of the sample, which has 2 million or so clones, roughly 96% seen once. This TCR came from a man aged 18 to 29 in good health. The material sequenced was naive CD4+ T cells sorted from blood. Subset defined: CD45RA+ positively selected. The rearrangement joins TRBV5-6 to TRBJ1-1; the match to TRBD1 covers 7 bases. CDR3 residues: CASSRDSGKLMNTEAFF. In DNA, the CDR3 is TGTGCCAGCAGCCGGGACAGTGGAAAGCTAATGAACACTGAAGCTTTCTTT.